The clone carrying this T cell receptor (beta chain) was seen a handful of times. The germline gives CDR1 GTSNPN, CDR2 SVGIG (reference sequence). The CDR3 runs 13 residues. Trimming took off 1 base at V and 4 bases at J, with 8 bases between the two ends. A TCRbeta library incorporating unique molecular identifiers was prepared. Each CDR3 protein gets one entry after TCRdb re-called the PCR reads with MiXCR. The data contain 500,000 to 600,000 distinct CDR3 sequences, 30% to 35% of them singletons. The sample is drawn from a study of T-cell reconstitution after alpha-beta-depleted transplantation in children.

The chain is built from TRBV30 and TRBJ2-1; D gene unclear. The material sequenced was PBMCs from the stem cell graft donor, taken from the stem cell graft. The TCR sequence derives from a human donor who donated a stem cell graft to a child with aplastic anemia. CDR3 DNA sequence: TGTGCCTGGAGTGAGGTGGTGTACAATGAGCAGTTCTTC. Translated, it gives CAWSEVVYNEQFF.